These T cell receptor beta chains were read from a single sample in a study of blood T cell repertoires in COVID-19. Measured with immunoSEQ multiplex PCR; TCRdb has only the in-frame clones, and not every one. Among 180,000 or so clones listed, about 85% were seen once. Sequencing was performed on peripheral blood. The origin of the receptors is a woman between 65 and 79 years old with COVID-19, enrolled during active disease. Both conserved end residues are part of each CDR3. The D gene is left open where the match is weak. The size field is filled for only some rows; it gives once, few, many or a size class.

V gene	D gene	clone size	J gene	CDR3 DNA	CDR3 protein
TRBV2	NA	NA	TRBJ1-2	TGTGCCAGCAGCTCAGGGCGCGTAACATATGGCTACACCTTC	CASSSGRVTYGYTF
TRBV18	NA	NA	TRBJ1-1	TGTGCCAGCTCACCAAGTACGGGAGTGAACACTGAAGCTTTCTTT	CASSPSTGVNTEAFF
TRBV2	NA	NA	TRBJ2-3	TGTGCCAGCAATCCTTTACTTAGCACAGATACGCAGTATTTT	CASNPLLSTDTQYF
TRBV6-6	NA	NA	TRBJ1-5	TGTGCCAGCAGTGCCCCAGGGTTCAATCAGCCCCAGCATTTT	CASSAPGFNQPQHF
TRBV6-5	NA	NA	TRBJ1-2	TGTGCCAGCAGTTACAGGGGTCTAAATGGCTACACCTTC	CASSYRGLNGYTF
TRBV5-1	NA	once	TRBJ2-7	TGCGCCAGCAGCTTGGATCCGGGGAGCTCCTACGAGCAGTACTTC	CASSLDPGSSYEQYF
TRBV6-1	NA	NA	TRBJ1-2	TGTGCCAGCAGTGAACCTGTCGAACGCGTCTTC	CASSEPVERVF
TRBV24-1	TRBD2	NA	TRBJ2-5	TGTGCCACCGGACTAGCGGGTGTAGAGACCCAGTACTTC	CATGLAGVETQYF
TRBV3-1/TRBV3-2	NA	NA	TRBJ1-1	TGTGCCAGCAGCCAGGGAGGGAGATGGGCTTTCTTT	CASSQGGRWAFF
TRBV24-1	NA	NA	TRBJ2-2	TGTGCCACCAGTGATTTAAAGCCCGGGGAGCTGTTTTTT	CATSDLKPGELFF
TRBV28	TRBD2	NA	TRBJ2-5	TGTGCCAGCAGTCCAGGACTAGCGGGCCTTATCCAAGAGACCCAGTACTTC	CASSPGLAGLIQETQYF
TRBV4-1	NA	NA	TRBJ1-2	TGCGCCAGCAGCCAAGAGGGGGGGATGGGTGGCTACACCTTC	CASSQEGGMGGYTF
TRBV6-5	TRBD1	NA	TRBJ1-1	TGTGCCAGCAGTTACCCAAGGGGGCGAAACACTGAAGCTTTCTTT	CASSYPRGRNTEAFF
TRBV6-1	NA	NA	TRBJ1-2	TGTGCCAGCAGGTCCGGACAGATCTACACCTTC	CASRSGQIYTF
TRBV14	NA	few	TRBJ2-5	TGTGCCAGCAGCCAGACCGGGACACTTCAAGAGACCCAGTACTTC	CASSQTGTLQETQYF
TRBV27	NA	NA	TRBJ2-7	TGTGCCAGCAGAAAAGGGGCGGGGTTCTACGAGCAGTACTTC	CASRKGAGFYEQYF
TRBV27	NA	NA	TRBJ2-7	TGTGCCAGCAGTTTACCCCCACCGGGCGAGCAGTACTTC	CASSLPPPGEQYF
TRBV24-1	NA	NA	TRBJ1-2	TGTGCCACCAGTGATTCGACAGCCGTCTATGGCTACACCTTC	CATSDSTAVYGYTF
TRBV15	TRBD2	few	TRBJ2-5	TGTGCCACCAGCAACGTTGGACTAGCGGGAGGGCCTACCCGGGCCCAGTACTTC	CATSNVGLAGGPTRAQYF
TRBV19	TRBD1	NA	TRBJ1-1	TGTGCCAGTAGTATGACAGGGCGAGCTTTCTTT	CASSMTGRAFF
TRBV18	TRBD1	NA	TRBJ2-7	TGTGCCAGCTCATCGACAGGGCAGGCCTACGAGCAGTACTTC	CASSSTGQAYEQYF
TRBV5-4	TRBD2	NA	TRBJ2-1	TGTGCCAGCATACTAGCGGGAGGCCTGAAAAATGAGCAGTTCTTC	CASILAGGLKNEQFF
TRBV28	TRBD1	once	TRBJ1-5	TGTGCCAGCAGCCGACTTCCGGGACAGCAGCCCCAGCATTTT	CASSRLPGQQPQHF
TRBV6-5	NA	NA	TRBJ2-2	TGTGCCAGCCGGCTAGTCACCGGGGAGCTGTTTTTT	CASRLVTGELFF
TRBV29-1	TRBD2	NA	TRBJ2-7	TGCAGCGTCGCCCCGATTAGACTAGCGGGAGAGACCTACGAGCAGTACTTC	CSVAPIRLAGETYEQYF
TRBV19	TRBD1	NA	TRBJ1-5	TGTGCCAGTAGTAGCCAACCGGGACAGCCCAATCAGCCCCAGCATTTT	CASSSQPGQPNQPQHF
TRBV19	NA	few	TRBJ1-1	TGTGCCAGTAGTATAGAGGGGGCGCTTCCGGACACTGAAGCTTTCTTT	CASSIEGALPDTEAFF
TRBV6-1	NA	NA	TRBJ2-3	TGTGCCAGCAGTGAGGCAGGCTCAGATACGCAGTATTTT	CASSEAGSDTQYF
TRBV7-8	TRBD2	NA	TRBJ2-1	TGTGCCAGCAGCCTTCTAGCGGGAGTTGACGATGAGCAGTTCTTC	CASSLLAGVDDEQFF
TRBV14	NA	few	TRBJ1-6	TGTGCCAGCAGGCCCGGAGTCATAGCCTCACCCCTCCACTTT	CASRPGVIASPLHF
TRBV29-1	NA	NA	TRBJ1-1	TGCAGCATTAACACAGGGAGAAACACTGAAGCTTTCTTT	CSINTGRNTEAFF
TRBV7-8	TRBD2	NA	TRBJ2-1	TGTGCCAGCAGCCCTCGGACTAGCGATTACAATGAGCAGTTCTTC	CASSPRTSDYNEQFF
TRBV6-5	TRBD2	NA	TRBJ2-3	TGTGCCAGCAGTACGGGACTAGCTCCCGATACGCAGTATTTT	CASSTGLAPDTQYF
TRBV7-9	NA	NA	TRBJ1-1	TGTGCCAGCAGCTTCGTTCGGGTTTCCAGGGCCGAAGCTTTCTTT	CASSFVRVSRAEAFF
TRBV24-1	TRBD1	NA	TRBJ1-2	TGTGCCACCAGTGACCCCCTGACAGGGGACTATGGCTACACCTTC	CATSDPLTGDYGYTF
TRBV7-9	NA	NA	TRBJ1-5	TGTGCCAGCAGCCACAGTGGGGCCCGGGGGCAGCCCCAGCATTTT	CASSHSGARGQPQHF
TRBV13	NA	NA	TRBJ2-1	TGTGCCAGCAGCTTACTCGTGGGGAGCTCCTACAATGAGCAGTTCTTC	CASSLLVGSSYNEQFF
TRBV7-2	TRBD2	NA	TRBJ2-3	TGTGCCAGCAGCCCCCTAGCGGGAGGGGCAGATACGCAGTATTTT	CASSPLAGGADTQYF
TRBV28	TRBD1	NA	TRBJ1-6	TGTGCCAGCAGTTGGACAGGAACTTCACCCCTCCACTTT	CASSWTGTSPLHF
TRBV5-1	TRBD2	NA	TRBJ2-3	TGCGCCAGCAGCTTGAATAGCGGGGGGTCAGATACGCAGTATTTT	CASSLNSGGSDTQYF
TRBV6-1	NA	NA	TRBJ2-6	TGTGCCAGCAGTGAAAGGCAGGGCTGGGGCGTCCTGACTTTC	CASSERQGWGVLTF